This T cell receptor beta chain was documented in a study of OX40 agonist ivuxolimab in advanced cancers. V lost 3 bases, J lost 7 bases, and 8 bases stayed unmatched. Per the germline V gene, CDR1 is SGHNT and CDR2 is YYREEE (reference sequence). The CDR3 covers 14 residues. Profiling relied on immunoSEQ multiplex PCR, and the TCRdb table lists in-frame clones only, not all of them. The repertoire holds 98,000 or so clones, with about 88% as singletons. The receptor was derived from an adult with an advanced solid tumor such as melanoma, head and neck, liver or kidney cancer. The V gene is TRBV5-4, the J gene TRBJ1-2, with 8 bases lining up with TRBD1. This specimen consisted of CD4+ or CD8+ T cells sorted from blood, obtained in a trial of the OX40 agonist ivuxolimab. The CDR3 nucleotides are TGTGCCAGCAGCTCGGCCACAGGGGGTATTGGCTACACCTTC. It translates to CASSSATGGIGYTF.